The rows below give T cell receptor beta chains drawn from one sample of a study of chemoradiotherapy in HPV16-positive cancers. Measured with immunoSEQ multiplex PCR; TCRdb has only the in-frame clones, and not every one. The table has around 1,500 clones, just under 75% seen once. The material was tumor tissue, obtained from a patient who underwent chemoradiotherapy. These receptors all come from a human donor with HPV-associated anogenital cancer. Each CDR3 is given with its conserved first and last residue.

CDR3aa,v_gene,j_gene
CASSIMWASFETQYF,TRBV19,TRBJ2-5
CASSPFVGGTSYEQYF,TRBV5-1,TRBJ2-7
CASSFGLAGGGGETQYF,TRBV28,TRBJ2-5
CAWRDSRPIETQYF,TRBV30,TRBJ2-5
CASSSGTGVLTGGYTF,TRBV28,TRBJ1-2
CASSDGRHYGYTF,TRBV6-4,TRBJ1-2
CASSYDGGNTEAFF,TRBV5-1,TRBJ1-1
CAISELTGKNEQFF,TRBV10-3,TRBJ2-1
CASLGQGNTGELFF,TRBV25-1,TRBJ2-2
CASSVSVGGARDGYTF,TRBV6-1,TRBJ1-2
CASSPQVGNNEQFF,TRBV7-3,TRBJ2-1
CASRQGFMNTEAFF,TRBV28,TRBJ1-1
CASSLWGPETQYF,TRBV5-1,TRBJ2-5
CASSVAGVSGTGELFF,TRBV9,TRBJ2-2
CASWDGTSAYYNEQFF,TRBV10-2,TRBJ2-1
CAWTPGGFSYEQYF,TRBV30,TRBJ2-7
CASSEAGGRSNEKLFF,TRBV6-1,TRBJ1-4
CASSLGQGVTGTEAFF,TRBV11-1,TRBJ1-1
CASSLHPRQETQYF,TRBV5-1,TRBJ2-5
CASSSSGGSTEAFF,TRBV11-3,TRBJ1-1
CASSQDLGGTEAFF,TRBV4-1,TRBJ1-1
CASSLALGPRYEQYF,TRBV7-8,TRBJ2-7
CASRPGLGTGELFF,TRBV5-1,TRBJ2-2
CASSQNQGAVSYEQYF,TRBV5-5,TRBJ2-7
CASSPGTLPQHF,TRBV7-8,TRBJ1-5
CASSPTSVYEQYF,TRBV27,TRBJ2-7
CASSRLQGNIQYF,TRBV11-2,TRBJ2-4
CASRKTGTAYEQYF,TRBV14,TRBJ2-7
CAWSQGLAGNTIYF,TRBV30,TRBJ1-3
CASSPSQGNTIYF,TRBV7-6,TRBJ1-3
CASSHGTGNYGYTF,TRBV7-9,TRBJ1-2
CAISFQETQYF,TRBV10-3,TRBJ2-5
CASSRTGAGRNEQFF,TRBV7-8,TRBJ2-1
CASSQDGTGPNTEAFF,TRBV23-1,TRBJ1-1
CASREEANYGYTF,TRBV5-6,TRBJ1-2
CASSYNGVETQYF,TRBV6-5,TRBJ2-5
CASRQQLQETQYF,TRBV6-5,TRBJ2-5
CSASLGRGYTF,TRBV20-1,TRBJ1-2
CASRRGAGELFF,TRBV2,TRBJ2-2
CASSGGLKYEQYF,TRBV11-3,TRBJ2-7
CASSEFGNTIYF,TRBV25-1,TRBJ1-3
CASSISNREVNDGYTF,TRBV19,TRBJ1-2
CASSAPGELFF,TRBV5-1,TRBJ2-2
CASSSGVSYEQYF,TRBV7-2,NA
CASSFSGQAGQPQHF,TRBV11-2,TRBJ1-5
CASSARLEETQYF,TRBV18,TRBJ2-5
CASSQETGQAAYEQYF,TRBV4-1,TRBJ2-7
CASSLTGPVPEQFF,TRBV11-2,TRBJ2-1
CASSRSKETQYF,TRBV18,TRBJ2-5
CASSWGGLASYEQYF,TRBV5-1,TRBJ2-7
CASSPGHNEQFF,TRBV6-5,TRBJ2-1
CASSEDAGQGTNEKLFF,TRBV5-1,TRBJ1-4
CASRSRTGENTEAFF,TRBV2,TRBJ1-1
CASSIYAGQNEQFF,TRBV19,TRBJ2-1